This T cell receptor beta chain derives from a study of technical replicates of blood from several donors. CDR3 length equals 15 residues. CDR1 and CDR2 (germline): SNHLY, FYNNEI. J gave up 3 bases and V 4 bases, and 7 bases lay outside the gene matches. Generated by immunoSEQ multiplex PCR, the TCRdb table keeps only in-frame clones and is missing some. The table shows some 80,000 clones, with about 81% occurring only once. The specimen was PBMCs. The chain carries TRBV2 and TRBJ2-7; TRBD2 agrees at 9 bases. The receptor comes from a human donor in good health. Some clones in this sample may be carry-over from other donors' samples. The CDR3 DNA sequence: TGTGCCAGCAGTGTAGAAGCGGGAGGTTACTACGAGCAGTACTTC. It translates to CASSVEAGGYYEQYF.